This TCR beta chain was recovered during a study of response to subunit inactivated influenza vaccine. Trimming at V came to 5 bases and at J to 6 bases, leaving 12 bases not matched to a gene. Germline V gives CDR1 SEHNR, CDR2 FQNEAQ (reference sequence). This CDR3 has 15 amino acids. TCRdb used MiXCR to reprocess the RT-PCR reads, holding one entry per CDR3 protein. The sample yields 450,000 to 600,000 distinct CDR3 sequences, about 7.2% seen once. This clonotype was obtained from a man aged 45 to 70 who received an inactivated influenza vaccine. Sequenced material: PBMCs from blood, taken less than 30 months after vaccination. This chain connects TRBV7-9 to TRBJ1-2, with TRBD1 matching 7 bases. The CDR3 nucleotides are TGTGCCAGCAGCCACGACCTACCGGGACAGAATGGCTACACCTTC. Its protein is CASSHDLPGQNGYTF.